Reported below is one T cell receptor (beta chain). Its antigen remains unidentified. The data stem from a study of CXCR3-negative and CXCR3-positive naive CD8 T cells. Study background: Summed over all libraries, TRB reads came to roughly 140 million, with about 1.5 +/- 0.3 million per library. Overall study findings and caveats: The TRB CDR3s that CXCR3-positive naive cells carried were more hydrophobic than those of CXCR3-negative naive cells. Diversity proved comparably high across both naive subsets and much lower in memory CD8+ cells.

Phenotypically, naive CD8+ T cells corresponded to CD45RO-CCR7+CD27+CD95-. The TRB libraries of cDNA were built by UMI-labeled 5' RACE. TCRdb re-called the 5' RACE reads and shows each CDR3 protein once, DNA omitted. Its clone listing holds more than 70,000 distinct CDR3 sequences. Germline lookup yields CDR1 MNHEY and CDR2 SMNVEV (reference sequence). The CDR3 extends over 13 amino acids. The sequence was obtained from a human donor in good health. Some clones in this sample may be carry-over from other donors' samples. What was sequenced was naive CXCR3+ CD8+ T cells from blood. The subset was: CD45RO-CCR7+CD27+CD95- naive CD8+ T cells expressing CXCR3 (TNR3+). The chain links TRBV27 to TRBJ1-1. CDR3 sequence reads: CASSSLVYTEAFF.